The entry that follows covers one T cell receptor beta chain sequence. Repeated repertoire sampling spanned the course of chemoradiotherapy. Assay used: immunoSEQ multiplex PCR; TCRdb lists only in-frame clones, some missing. The data contain about 3,400 clones, around 90% of them singletons. The sample originates from a study of chemoradiotherapy in HPV16-positive cancers. Germline CDR1 MNHEY, CDR2 SVGAGI. The CDR3 is made up of 13 amino acids. With 5 bases clipped from V and 4 bases from J, the junction kept 2 bases outside the gene matches. Specimen: blood, collected from a patient who underwent chemoradiotherapy. The J gene is TRBJ1-2, the V gene TRBV6-5; 9 nucleotides agree with TRBD1. This receptor was obtained from a human donor with HPV-associated anogenital cancer. The chain's CDR3 is CASSGTGPYGYTF. In nucleotides, the CDR3 is TGTGCCAGCAGTGGGACAGGGCCCTATGGCTACACCTTC.